This T cell receptor (beta chain) was profiled in a study of blood T cell repertoires in COVID-19 (dated by TCRdb to the early 2020s). Background on the whole study: Collaborator samples came from the United States, Italy and Spain and covered acute and convalescent phases of COVID-19. The dataset comprised deeply sampled blood TCRbeta repertoires from subjects exposed to, actively infected with, or recovered from COVID-19. Where available, HLA class I and class II types were obtained from metadata supplied by the sample provider rather than from assay-based typing. A de-identified subject ID, COVID-19 status, age in years and sex were almost always included in the sample metadata. The samples were drawn from two sources: the first 160 participants of the ongoing ImmuneRACE study, and fewer than 1,500 subjects contributed by 6 global collaborators. The prospective study material was composed of cDNA or gDNA derived from T cells, B-cell-depleted T cells, or PBMCs. The repertoires were made available in a free public database intended to serve as a resource for research on the immune response to SARS-CoV-2.

Whole blood was collected in K2EDTA tubes by collaborating institutions according to the institutions' own protocols. For TCRbeta analysis, collaborator samples were shipped as frozen whole blood, as isolated PBMCs, or as DNA extracted from either sample type. The immunoSEQ Assay, a bias-controlled multiplex PCR, was used to amplify TCRbeta CDR3 regions from genomic DNA. Concerning the study's data processing: Within the assay, amplification of reference gene primers was used to estimate how many nucleated cells each sample contained. Sequence reads were collapsed and filtered to measure the absolute abundance of every unique TCRbeta CDR3 rearrangement. For each sample, productive Simpson clonality was calculated as the square root of Simpson's diversity index over productive rearrangements. TCRdb limited this immuneACCESS table to in-frame rearrangements with V and J called. A share of clones is missing; checked studies link under half to unresolved V genes, and the rest is unexplained. V and J calls and clone size are those listed in that table; D and trimming were worked out from the DNA. Across this sample there are a few hundred thousand clones, with around 84% seen only once. About a sixth of the sample is held by the ten biggest clonotypes.

Results and caveats for the whole study, not just this receptor: How much clinical and demographic metadata was included differed by source and by participant, and the metadata was provided uncurated.

CDR1 and CDR2 (LGHNA, YNFKEQ) derive from the germline V gene. The CDR3 runs 16 amino acids, cysteine and phenylalanine included. The retained sequence is limited to the CDR3, 48 bases, with the frame set at the first base. Trimming costs V 0 bases and J 3 bases, and their ends lie 14 bases apart. Notes on this clone: Its antigen remains undetermined. Base qualities are not provided; no much larger clone lies one nucleotide away.

This clonotype originated in a woman of 80 years or more with active or convalescent COVID-19. This sequence uses TRBV4-2 and TRBJ1-2; the best D guess is TRBD1, with 6 bases matching. The source material was peripheral blood. The nucleotides read TGTGCCAGCAGCCAAGAAGGGGTCCAGGGGTACTATGGCTACACCTTC. This is translated as CASSQEGVQGYYGYTF.